The 2 T cell receptor beta chains presented below share a single source sample, sequenced in a study of T cells after posttransplantation cyclophosphamide. Profiling relied on immunoSEQ multiplex PCR, and the TCRdb table lists in-frame clones only, not all of them. This sample has approximately 4,400 clones, with 82% found just once. Busulfan-fludarabine conditioning, marrow transplant, and cyclophosphamide on days +3 and +4 were administered. The specimen comprised PBMCs, sampled 86 days after allogeneic stem cell transplant with posttransplant cyclophosphamide. All receptors derive from a male patient aged 45 to 59 who received an allogeneic stem cell transplant from an unrelated donor, was CMV-positive, and had acute GVHD only. Some of the T cells might come from the graft donor.

This clone occurred once. The chain employs TRBV18 and TRBJ2-2, with a possible D match to TRBD2 (6 bases). Germline V lookup: CDR1 KGHSH, CDR2 LQKENI. V lost 4 bases, J lost 6 bases, and 15 bases lay in between. There are 15 residues in the CDR3. DNA of the CDR3: TGTGCCAGCTCACTTACGGAGTGGAGGGCCGGGGAGCTGTTTTTT. This gives the protein CASSLTEWRAGELFF.

This chain links TRBV2 with TRBJ2-1; TRBD2 matches at 14 bases. The CDR3 is 16 amino acids. Germline lookup yields CDR1 SNHLY and CDR2 FYNNEI. The V and J ends lost 5 bases and 6 bases, in that order; junction bases with no gene match: 6. In nucleotides, the CDR3 is TGTGCCAGCAGTACCATCGGGACTAGCGGGGGCAATGAGCAGTTCTTC. Its translation: CASSTIGTSGGNEQFF. The entire variable domain, with the rest obtained from reference TRBV2 and TRBJ2-1, is as follows: EPEVTQTPSHQVTQMGQEVILRCVPISNHLYFYWYRQILGQKVEFLVSFYNNEISEKSEIFDDQFSVERPDGSNFTLKIRSTKLEDSAMYFCASSTIGTSGGNEQFFGPGTRLTVL.